This note documents a single T cell receptor beta chain sequence. This sample is drawn from a study of T cell changes during pregnancy in multiple sclerosis. Profiling relied on immunoSEQ multiplex PCR, and the TCRdb table lists in-frame clones only, not all of them. The sample yields about 79,000 clones, about 89% seen once. CDR1 is KGHSH and CDR2 is LQKENI in the germline V gene. The junction had 5 bases not matched to a gene; V was cut back by 5 bases and J by 6 bases. The CDR3 is 14 amino acids. V gene TRBV18 combines with J gene TRBJ2-7; 12 positions agree with TRBD1. The sequencing here drew on CD4+ T cells from peripheral blood mononuclear cells, taken in the second trimester of pregnancy. The sequence derives from a female donor with multiple sclerosis, enrolled in a pregnancy study. CDR3 sequence reads: CASSTGTGGLEQYF. The CDR3 bases are TGTGCCAGCTCAACCGGGACAGGGGGCCTCGAGCAGTACTTC.